This T cell receptor (beta chain) was recorded in a study of graft-versus-host responses after intestinal transplantation. With respect to this clone: No antigen is known for it.

Clones were sequenced by immunoSEQ multiplex PCR, and TCRdb holds only the in-frame ones, with some missing. The sample consists of about 39,000 clones, about 94% of them appearing once. Germline CDR1 SGHDN, CDR2 FVKESK. With 4 bases removed from V and 4 bases from J, the gap between germline ends came to 8 bases. This CDR3 comprises 12 residues. Sequenced here: unstimulated CD8+ T cells sorted from spleen or lymph node cells, sampled before transplant. The sequence was collected from a human donor who was the organ donor for an intestinal transplant. The chain joins TRBV14 to TRBJ2-7; no firm D call. The CDR3 protein is CASSRRMYEQYF. The CDR3 DNA reads as TGTGCCAGCAGCCGAAGGATGTACGAGCAGTACTTC.